This TCR beta chain was captured by sequencing in a study of T cells in localized non-small cell lung cancer. The length of the CDR3 is 14 residues. V was shortened by 2 bases and J by 7 bases, with 12 bases between the two germline ends. CDR1 is SEHNR, CDR2 FQNEAQ, per germline (reference sequence). Assay: immunoSEQ multiplex PCR; the TCRdb copy retains only in-frame clones and omits some. The sample lists tens of thousands of clones; approximately 86% were seen once. This receptor was obtained from a man between 40 and 69 years old with stage I squamous cell lung carcinoma. Sample: peripheral blood, taken before any cancer treatment. J is TRBJ2-1 and V is TRBV7-9; possibly TRBD2 for D (6 bases). This CDR3 reads CASSLTTAGNEQFF. CDR3 in DNA: TGTGCCAGCAGCTTAACAACGGCGGGGAATGAGCAGTTCTTC.